These T cell receptor beta chains were read from a single sample in a study of cytotoxic CD8 clonotypes in ibrutinib-treated CLL. Sequenced by immunoSEQ multiplex PCR; TCRdb stores in-frame clones only, minus some. The data contain some 300,000 clones, 70% to 80% of them singletons. The source was PBMCs, collected before ibrutinib treatment. Receptor source: a human donor with chronic lymphocytic leukemia. Each CDR3 is given with its conserved first and last residue. The order of the fields is CDR3 DNA, CDR3 protein, D gene, V gene, J gene, clone size. A D gene is named only where the DNA matches it firmly. Some rows have no size entry. The others give once, few or many, or a class for an expanded clone.

CDR3 DNA: TGCGCCAGCAGCCAAGACGCCGACAGGGGATACGAGCAGTACTTC
CDR3 protein: CASSQDADRGYEQYF
D gene: TRBD1
V gene: TRBV4-3
J gene: TRBJ2-7
clone size: once

CDR3 DNA: TGTGCCATCAGTGAGCCGATCGGGAGGGCCCTCGGAGAGACCCAGTACTTC
CDR3 protein: CAISEPIGRALGETQYF
D gene: TRBD2
V gene: TRBV10-3
J gene: TRBJ2-5
clone size: .

CDR3 DNA: TGTGCCAGCAGCTTACTCTTAAACTATGGCTACACCTTC
CDR3 protein: CASSLLLNYGYTF
D gene: .
V gene: TRBV7-9
J gene: TRBJ1-2
clone size: .

CDR3 DNA: TGTGCCAGCGGGACAGGGGAGTATTACAATGAGCAGTTCTTC
CDR3 protein: CASGTGEYYNEQFF
D gene: TRBD1
V gene: TRBV6-1
J gene: TRBJ2-1
clone size: .

CDR3 DNA: TGTGCCAGCAGCTTCCTTTTTAGCGGGAGTCCCAACGAGCAGTACTTC
CDR3 protein: CASSFLFSGSPNEQYF
D gene: TRBD2
V gene: TRBV7-2
J gene: TRBJ2-7
clone size: .

CDR3 DNA: TGTGCCAGCTCACCGCAAACTAGCGGGAAAGTGATTAGCACAGATACGCAGTATTTT
CDR3 protein: CASSPQTSGKVISTDTQYF
D gene: TRBD2
V gene: TRBV18
J gene: TRBJ2-3
clone size: once

CDR3 DNA: TGCGCCAGCAGCTTGAGAGGGACGGACACCGGGGAGCTGTTTTTT
CDR3 protein: CASSLRGTDTGELFF
D gene: .
V gene: TRBV5-1
J gene: TRBJ2-2
clone size: .

CDR3 DNA: TGCGCCAGCAGCTCGGGGCCTCCCAATGTTTGGTTCTTC
CDR3 protein: CASSSGPPNVWFF
D gene: .
V gene: TRBV5-1
J gene: TRBJ2-1
clone size: few

CDR3 DNA: TGTGCCAGCAGTTCCCGGCGGGTAAATGAGCAGTTCTTC
CDR3 protein: CASSSRRVNEQFF
D gene: .
V gene: TRBV28
J gene: TRBJ2-1
clone size: .

CDR3 DNA: TGTGCCAGCAGTGAACTGCGTCGTAGCAGGGCAAACGAGCAGTTCTTC
CDR3 protein: CASSELRRSRANEQFF
D gene: .
V gene: TRBV25-1
J gene: TRBJ2-1
clone size: .

CDR3 DNA: TGTGCCAGCAGTCCCCCAGCCCCCGAAGCACGTCAGCCCCAGCATTTT
CDR3 protein: CASSPPAPEARQPQHF
D gene: .
V gene: TRBV28
J gene: TRBJ1-5
clone size: once

CDR3 DNA: TGCGCCAGCAGCTTCGGGGGAAGTACTAGCGGGAGGGAAAACATTCAGTACTTC
CDR3 protein: CASSFGGSTSGRENIQYF
D gene: TRBD2
V gene: TRBV5-1
J gene: TRBJ2-4
clone size: .

CDR3 DNA: TGTGCCAGCAGCGTAGGGCCTAGGGGCAGCTATGGCTACACCTTC
CDR3 protein: CASSVGPRGSYGYTF
D gene: .
V gene: TRBV9
J gene: TRBJ1-2
clone size: few

CDR3 DNA: TGTGCCAGCAGTTTACTAGGACTAGCGGGAGTCCAGCAGTACTTC
CDR3 protein: CASSLLGLAGVQQYF
D gene: TRBD2
V gene: TRBV27
J gene: TRBJ2-7
clone size: .

CDR3 DNA: TGCGCCAGCAGCTTCGAGCGGGAAAGGGAGCAGTACTTC
CDR3 protein: CASSFEREREQYF
D gene: TRBD2
V gene: TRBV5-1
J gene: TRBJ2-7
clone size: .

CDR3 DNA: TGTGCCAGCAGCTTAGTTGGGTTGGGACTTGCGCAAGAGACCCAGTACTTC
CDR3 protein: CASSLVGLGLAQETQYF
D gene: .
V gene: TRBV11-3
J gene: TRBJ2-5
clone size: few

CDR3 DNA: TGTGCCAGCAGATTGGACAGCTATGGCTACACCTTC
CDR3 protein: CASRLDSYGYTF
D gene: .
V gene: TRBV2
J gene: TRBJ1-2
clone size: .

CDR3 DNA: TGTGCCACCGGCCGTTCAGATACGCAGTATTTT
CDR3 protein: CATGRSDTQYF
D gene: .
V gene: TRBV25-1
J gene: TRBJ2-3
clone size: few

CDR3 DNA: TGTGCCAGCAGGCGACTAGCGTCTAGCACAGATACGCAGTATTTT
CDR3 protein: CASRRLASSTDTQYF
D gene: TRBD2
V gene: TRBV27
J gene: TRBJ2-3
clone size: .

CDR3 DNA: TGTGCCATCAGGGAGCCGGAGGGTAACACCGGGGAGCTGTTTTTT
CDR3 protein: CAIREPEGNTGELFF
D gene: .
V gene: TRBV10-3
J gene: TRBJ2-2
clone size: once

CDR3 DNA: TGCGCCAGCAGCCAAGATGAAGTGTCGCTAGCGGGAGTCTACTTC
CDR3 protein: CASSQDEVSLAGVYF
D gene: TRBD2
V gene: TRBV4-1
J gene: TRBJ2-7
clone size: .

CDR3 DNA: TGTGCCAGCAGCGTGGGACTAGCGGGACTCACCGGGGAGCTGTTTTTT
CDR3 protein: CASSVGLAGLTGELFF
D gene: TRBD2
V gene: TRBV9
J gene: TRBJ2-2
clone size: once

CDR3 DNA: TGTGCCAGCAGCTCGGGACTAGCGGAGCCTACGCAGTATTTT
CDR3 protein: CASSSGLAEPTQYF
D gene: TRBD2
V gene: TRBV9
J gene: TRBJ2-3
clone size: once

CDR3 DNA: TGTGCCAGCAGTAGCGGGAGAAAGAACATTCAGTACTTC
CDR3 protein: CASSSGRKNIQYF
D gene: TRBD2
V gene: TRBV25-1
J gene: TRBJ2-4
clone size: .

CDR3 DNA: TGTGCCAGTAGCCAGGGACGGACCTACGAGCAGTACTTC
CDR3 protein: CASSQGRTYEQYF
D gene: .
V gene: TRBV19
J gene: TRBJ2-7
clone size: .

CDR3 DNA: TGTGCCAGCAGCGCCTCCGGGTCCTCGGCTATCCGGGAGCTGTTTTTT
CDR3 protein: CASSASGSSAIRELFF
D gene: .
V gene: TRBV9
J gene: TRBJ2-2
clone size: .

CDR3 DNA: TGTGCCAGCAGTTACTCGATCTATGGCGCAGATACGCAGTATTTT
CDR3 protein: CASSYSIYGADTQYF
D gene: .
V gene: TRBV6-6
J gene: TRBJ2-3
clone size: .

CDR3 DNA: TGTGCCAGCAGCCAATCGGACAGGGCGATCTACAATGAGCAGTTCTTC
CDR3 protein: CASSQSDRAIYNEQFF
D gene: TRBD1
V gene: TRBV14
J gene: TRBJ2-1
clone size: .

CDR3 DNA: TGCAGCGTTGAAGTATTCGGCCAAAAGATGTCCTACGAGCAGTACTTC
CDR3 protein: CSVEVFGQKMSYEQYF
D gene: .
V gene: TRBV29-1
J gene: TRBJ2-7
clone size: .

CDR3 DNA: TGCAGCGTTGTAGGGCTACAGGGATATGAGCAGTTCTTC
CDR3 protein: CSVVGLQGYEQFF
D gene: .
V gene: TRBV29-1
J gene: TRBJ2-1
clone size: .

CDR3 DNA: TGTGCCAGCAGCATCCGCGGGACAGTCTACGAGCAGTACTTC
CDR3 protein: CASSIRGTVYEQYF
D gene: .
V gene: TRBV11-2
J gene: TRBJ2-7
clone size: few

CDR3 DNA: TGTGCCAGCAGCGTTCTACAAAACTCCTACGAGCAGTACTTC
CDR3 protein: CASSVLQNSYEQYF
D gene: .
V gene: TRBV9
J gene: TRBJ2-7
clone size: .

CDR3 DNA: TGTGCCAGCAGAAACAGGGGGGTAAGGGAGCAGTACTTC
CDR3 protein: CASRNRGVREQYF
D gene: TRBD1
V gene: TRBV28
J gene: TRBJ2-7
clone size: .

CDR3 DNA: TGTGCCAGCAGAGTTACATGGGCGGACACCATATATTTT
CDR3 protein: CASRVTWADTIYF
D gene: .
V gene: TRBV4-2
J gene: TRBJ1-3
clone size: .

CDR3 DNA: TGTGCCATCAGTGAGTTTATCCAGGGAAACACCATATATTTT
CDR3 protein: CAISEFIQGNTIYF
D gene: .
V gene: TRBV10-3
J gene: TRBJ1-3
clone size: .

CDR3 DNA: TGTGCCAGCAGCCAAGGGAGGGTTTTCGACACCGGGGAGCTGTTTTTT
CDR3 protein: CASSQGRVFDTGELFF
D gene: .
V gene: TRBV4-2
J gene: TRBJ2-2
clone size: .

CDR3 DNA: TGTGCCAGCAGCTTTTTTCGGGTTGGGGCTGAAGCTTTCTTT
CDR3 protein: CASSFFRVGAEAFF
D gene: .
V gene: TRBV7-9
J gene: TRBJ1-1
clone size: .

CDR3 DNA: TGTGCCAGCAGCTTAGAGGCGGGGAACTCCTACAATGAGCAGTTCTTC
CDR3 protein: CASSLEAGNSYNEQFF
D gene: .
V gene: TRBV11-3
J gene: TRBJ2-1
clone size: few

CDR3 DNA: TGTGCCAGCAGTTTATCGAGGACAGGGGACGGCTATGGCTACACCTTC
CDR3 protein: CASSLSRTGDGYGYTF
D gene: TRBD1
V gene: TRBV27
J gene: TRBJ1-2
clone size: .

CDR3 DNA: TGTGCCAGCAGGGACCCACAGGGGCGCTATGGCTACACCTTC
CDR3 protein: CASRDPQGRYGYTF
D gene: TRBD1
V gene: TRBV27
J gene: TRBJ1-2
clone size: .

CDR3 DNA: TGCGCCAGCAGCTTGGCACTAGTGGGTTACGAGCAGTACTTC
CDR3 protein: CASSLALVGYEQYF
D gene: .
V gene: TRBV5-1
J gene: TRBJ2-7
clone size: .

CDR3 DNA: TGCGCCAGCAGCCAAGGGCAGGAAAATCAGCCCCAGCATTTT
CDR3 protein: CASSQGQENQPQHF
D gene: .
V gene: TRBV4-1
J gene: TRBJ1-5
clone size: .

CDR3 DNA: TGTGCCAGCAGTAATTCCGGGACAGGGATTATCGGCTACACCTTC
CDR3 protein: CASSNSGTGIIGYTF
D gene: TRBD1
V gene: TRBV5-6
J gene: TRBJ1-2
clone size: once

CDR3 DNA: TGTGCCAGTAGTATACGCACCGATCAGCCCCAGCATTTT
CDR3 protein: CASSIRTDQPQHF
D gene: .
V gene: TRBV19
J gene: TRBJ1-5
clone size: few

CDR3 DNA: TGTGCCAGCTCACCGGCCCCGGACGGGACCTACGAGCAGTACTTC
CDR3 protein: CASSPAPDGTYEQYF
D gene: .
V gene: TRBV18
J gene: TRBJ2-7
clone size: .

CDR3 DNA: TGTGCCAGCAGCCGCGGGACTCCCGACAATGAGCAGTTCTTC
CDR3 protein: CASSRGTPDNEQFF
D gene: .
V gene: TRBV27
J gene: TRBJ2-1
clone size: .

CDR3 DNA: TGTGCCAGCAGTGAGACTTGGACGAGCGGAAACACCATATATTTT
CDR3 protein: CASSETWTSGNTIYF
D gene: .
V gene: TRBV25-1
J gene: TRBJ1-3
clone size: .

CDR3 DNA: TGCAGCGTTGAGGACACGGGACCGGCCTATGGCTACACCTTC
CDR3 protein: CSVEDTGPAYGYTF
D gene: .
V gene: TRBV29-1
J gene: TRBJ1-2
clone size: .

CDR3 DNA: TGTGCCAGCAGCCAGGGTGGGCAGGGCCAAAGACAGCCCCAGCATTTT
CDR3 protein: CASSQGGQGQRQPQHF
D gene: .
V gene: TRBV11-2
J gene: TRBJ1-5
clone size: .

CDR3 DNA: TGTGCCAGCAGTTACTCGGGACTAGAATACGGGGAGCTGTTTTTT
CDR3 protein: CASSYSGLEYGELFF
D gene: TRBD2
V gene: TRBV6-5
J gene: TRBJ2-2
clone size: .